These T cell receptor beta chains were read from a single sample in a study of blood T cell repertoires in COVID-19. Here immunoSEQ multiplex PCR was the method, and the copy in TCRdb shows in-frame clones only, minus some. The profile covers about 400,000 clones, with around 92% appearing a single time and 0.95% to 1.5% taken by the ten largest. Sequencing was performed on peripheral blood. The receptors here all came from a man aged 35-49 years with acute or convalescent COVID-19. CDR3s include the opening cysteine and the closing phenylalanine or tryptophan. Each record gives: J gene, V gene, D gene, clone size, CDR3 DNA, CDR3 protein. D genes are given only for firm matches. Expanded clones get a size class; other rows say once, few or many, or leave the size out.

TRBJ2-7 TRBV10-3 TRBD1 . TGTGCCATCGGGGGACAGGGGGAATACGAGCAGTACTTC CAIGGQGEYEQYF
TRBJ2-1 TRBV7-2 TRBD1 . TGTGCCAGCAGCCCGGGACAGGGTTTCAATGAGCAGTTCTTC CASSPGQGFNEQFF
TRBJ1-5 TRBV10-3 . . TGTGCCATCAGTGAGGCCCAGTCCCCCAATCAGCCCCAGCATTTT CAISEAQSPNQPQHF
TRBJ2-7 TRBV30 . . TGTGCCTGGAGTGTAAGCTTGACTGGGGGCTACAACGAGCAGTACTTC CAWSVSLTGGYNEQYF
TRBJ2-2 TRBV6-5 . . TGTGCCAGCAGTTACGAAGGGACTCTGAACACCGGGGAGCTGTTTTTT CASSYEGTLNTGELFF
TRBJ2-7 TRBV11-2 . . TGTGCCAGCAGGTCTGGACAGTCAAGCTACGAGCAGTACTTC CASRSGQSSYEQYF
TRBJ1-6 TRBV6-5 . . TGTGCCAGCAGACCTGGGAGCAGAAGTAATTCACCCCTCCACTTT CASRPGSRSNSPLHF
TRBJ2-5 TRBV5-1 . . TGCGCCAGCAGCCGCAGGGCAGCCCAAGAGACCCAGTACTTC CASSRRAAQETQYF
TRBJ2-2 TRBV29-1 TRBD1 . TGCAGCGTCCTACAGGGGCCTACCGGGGAGCTGTTTTTT CSVLQGPTGELFF
TRBJ2-1 TRBV11-3 TRBD2 . TGTGCCAGCAGCTTAGTTGGAGGGAGGGCCGGTCCTAATGAGCAGTTCTTC CASSLVGGRAGPNEQFF
TRBJ1-2 TRBV12-3/TRBV12-4 . . TGTGCCAGCAGCTCCTCTCGGGGCTACACCTTC CASSSSRGYTF
TRBJ2-2 TRBV5-1 . . TGCGCCAGCAGCTCAAACGGAGGGGCCGGGGAGCTGTTTTTT CASSSNGGAGELFF
TRBJ2-7 TRBV27 . . TGTGCCAGCGGGCGCAGGGTTCCCTACGAGCAGTACTTC CASGRRVPYEQYF
TRBJ2-7 TRBV29-1 . . TGCAGCGTCGGCCCGGGGACCGCGGGGTACGAGCAGTACTTC CSVGPGTAGYEQYF
TRBJ2-2 TRBV13 TRBD2 . TGTGCCAGCAGCTTAAGCGGGGTCACCGGGGAGCTGTTTTTT CASSLSGVTGELFF
TRBJ2-7 TRBV19 TRBD1 . TGTGCCAGTAAGGACAGGCACTACGAGCAGTACTTC CASKDRHYEQYF
TRBJ2-1 TRBV19 TRBD2 once TGTGCCAGTAGTATGAGTAGCGGGAGTTTCAATGAGCAGTTCTTC CASSMSSGSFNEQFF
TRBJ2-5 TRBV19 . . TGTGCCAGTAGTGTCGGTAAACAAGAGACCCAGTACTTC CASSVGKQETQYF
TRBJ2-1 TRBV9 TRBD2 once TGTGCCAGCAGCCTAGAGGAGCGGGAGAAGGACAATGAGCAGTTCTTC CASSLEEREKDNEQFF
TRBJ1-4 TRBV5-1 . . TGCGCCAGCAGCTTGGAGGCATTTGGGGCGACTAATGAAAAACTGTTTTTT CASSLEAFGATNEKLFF
TRBJ1-2 TRBV28 TRBD1 . TGTGCCAGCAGCACGACGGGACAGACGTCTGTCGGCTACACCTTC CASSTTGQTSVGYTF
TRBJ2-3 TRBV29-1 . . TGCAGCGTTGATTCGGCAGGGGCCTACACAGATACGCAGTATTTT CSVDSAGAYTDTQYF
TRBJ1-1 TRBV5-1 TRBD1 . TGCGCCAGCAGCTTGGGCAGGGGGCTTGGGGGCACTGAAGCTTTCTTT CASSLGRGLGGTEAFF
TRBJ1-6 TRBV5-6 TRBD1 . TGTGCCAGCAGGAAACAGGGGTTTGATTCACCCCTCCACTTT CASRKQGFDSPLHF
TRBJ2-6 TRBV27 TRBD1 few TGTGCCAGCAGAACCCCTTGGGACAGGAAACGCTCTGGGGCCAACGTCCTGACTTTC CASRTPWDRKRSGANVLTF
TRBJ1-1 TRBV9 . . TGTGCCAGCATGGGCTTTATGAACACTGAAGCTTTCTTT CASMGFMNTEAFF
TRBJ2-7 TRBV14 . . TGTGCCAGCAGCCTAACGCGATACGAGCAGTACTTC CASSLTRYEQYF
TRBJ2-3 TRBV11-3 TRBD1 . TGTGCCAGCAGCTTAGGAGGGACAGGGGGAGATACGCAGTATTTT CASSLGGTGGDTQYF
TRBJ1-1 TRBV29-1 . once TGCAGCGTTCCATGGGCGGGTATGGACACTGAAGCTTTCTTT CSVPWAGMDTEAFF